A selection of T cell receptor beta chains follows, all from one sample in a study of shared clonotypes between healthy human individuals. This table comes from immunoSEQ multiplex PCR, and its TCRdb copy is limited to in-frame clones, with some not included. In the table there are about 2.4 million clones, 80% to 95% of which are singletons. Sequences were obtained from naive CD4+ T cells from PBMCs. The receptors derive from a man younger than 35 in good health. Some clones in this sample may be carry-over from other donors' samples. CDR3s include the opening cysteine and the closing phenylalanine or tryptophan. The order of the fields is V gene, D gene, J gene, clone size, CDR3 DNA, CDR3 protein. A D gene is named only where the DNA matches it firmly. Not every row has a clone size; where given, it reads once, few, many or a size class.

>TRBV5-6|.|TRBJ2-6|.
TGTGCCAGCAGCTTGGGCGGTGGGGCCAACGTCCTGACTTTC
CASSLGGGANVLTF
>TRBV7-6|.|TRBJ2-1|.
TGTGCCAGCAGCTTACTCGGGGGAGGGGGCCCCAATGAGCAGTTCTTC
CASSLLGGGGPNEQFF
>TRBV7-6|TRBD2|TRBJ2-7|.
TGTGCCAGCAGCTTGAGGACTAGCGGGAATCCTGACGAGCAGTACTTC
CASSLRTSGNPDEQYF
>TRBV28|.|TRBJ2-7|.
TGTGCCAGCATTACCCACGGGAGCTCCTACGAGCAGTACTTC
CASITHGSSYEQYF
>TRBV11-2|.|TRBJ2-1|.
TGTGCCAGCAGCCCCGAGCTACGCTCCTACAATGAGCAGTTCTTC
CASSPELRSYNEQFF
>TRBV29-1|TRBD1|TRBJ2-5|.
TGCAGCGTCCCCACCGGGACAGCCCAGAGGACCCAGTACTTC
CSVPTGTAQRTQYF
>TRBV7-3|TRBD1|TRBJ1-3|.
TGTGCCAGCAGTCAGGGGGGTGTTGGAAACACCATATATTTT
CASSQGGVGNTIYF
>TRBV4-1|.|TRBJ2-6|.
TGCGCCAGCAGCGAGGACAGTGTCAACTCTGGGGCCAACGTCCTGACTTTC
CASSEDSVNSGANVLTF
>TRBV15|TRBD1|TRBJ1-3|.
TGTGCCACCAGCGGCTCAGACAGGGAATCTGGAAACACCATATATTTT
CATSGSDRESGNTIYF
>TRBV2|TRBD1|TRBJ1-2|.
TGTGCCAGCAGTGAAGCGCCCCGGACAGGGTACACCTTC
CASSEAPRTGYTF
>TRBV29-1|TRBD1|TRBJ1-1|.
TGCAGCCTGAGGATAGGGGGCGCTGAAGCTTTCTTT
CSLRIGGAEAFF
>TRBV5-4|.|TRBJ2-5|.
TGTGCCAGCAGCTTGGACATCCAAGAGACCCAGTACTTC
CASSLDIQETQYF
>TRBV28|.|TRBJ2-6|.
TGTGCCAGCAGTTTGTGGTCTGGGGCCAACGTCCTGACTTTC
CASSLWSGANVLTF
>TRBV10-1|TRBD2|TRBJ2-7|.
TGCGCCAGCAGTGAACTAGCGGAGACCTACGAGCAGTACTTC
CASSELAETYEQYF
>TRBV2|.|TRBJ1-5|few
TGTGCCAGCAGTGATCGTACCCACGGCCAGCCCCAGCATTTT
CASSDRTHGQPQHF
>TRBV7-9|.|TRBJ1-3|.
TGTGCCAGCAGCTTAGGGACGACTGGAAACACCATATATTTT
CASSLGTTGNTIYF
>TRBV27|TRBD1|TRBJ1-2|once
TGTGCCAGCAGTTTATTCCAGGGGGGCGGCTACACCTTC
CASSLFQGGGYTF
>TRBV4-2|TRBD1|TRBJ2-1|.
TGTGCCAGCAGCCATGTGGGGGGCGACAGGGGGTCCACCAATGAGCAGTTCTTC
CASSHVGGDRGSTNEQFF
>TRBV28|.|TRBJ2-7|.
TGTGCCAGCAGTTTAATGCTAGGGGAAACCTACGAGCAGTACTTC
CASSLMLGETYEQYF
>TRBV7-3|TRBD1|TRBJ1-1|.
TGTGCCAGCAGCTCTGGGACAGGGAACACTGAAGCTTTCTTT
CASSSGTGNTEAFF
>TRBV6-5|.|TRBJ1-3|.
TGTGCCAGCAGTTACTCAAAGGGGAGCGGAAACACCATATATTTT
CASSYSKGSGNTIYF
>TRBV6-5|TRBD1|TRBJ1-2|.
TGTGCCAGCAGTCCTACTGACAGGGGCTATGGCTACACCTTC
CASSPTDRGYGYTF
>TRBV11-2|TRBD2|TRBJ2-1|.
TGTGCTAGCGTAGCCAGGACTAGCGGGCCAAGCTCCTACAATGAGCAGTTCTTC
CASVARTSGPSSYNEQFF
>TRBV4-1|.|TRBJ2-7|.
TGCGCCAGCAGCCAAGATTTAGGGGGAGTCAGAGAGCAGTACTTC
CASSQDLGGVREQYF
>TRBV6-6|.|TRBJ1-1|.
TGTGCCAGCCGAAGACAGACACAGAACACTGAAGCTTTCTTT
CASRRQTQNTEAFF